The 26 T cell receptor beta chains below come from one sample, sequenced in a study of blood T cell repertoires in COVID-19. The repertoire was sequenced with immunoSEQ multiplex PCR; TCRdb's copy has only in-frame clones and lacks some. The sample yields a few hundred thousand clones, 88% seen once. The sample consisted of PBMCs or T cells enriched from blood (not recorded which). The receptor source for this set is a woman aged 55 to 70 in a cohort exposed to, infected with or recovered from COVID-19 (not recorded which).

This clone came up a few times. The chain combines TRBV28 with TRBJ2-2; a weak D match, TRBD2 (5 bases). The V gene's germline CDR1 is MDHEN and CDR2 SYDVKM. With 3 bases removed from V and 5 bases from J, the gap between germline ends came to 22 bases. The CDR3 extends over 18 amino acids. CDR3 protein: CASSLWGRGGVGTGELFF. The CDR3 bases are TGTGCCAGCAGTTTGTGGGGTCGTGGAGGAGTAGGTACCGGGGAGCTGTTTTTT.

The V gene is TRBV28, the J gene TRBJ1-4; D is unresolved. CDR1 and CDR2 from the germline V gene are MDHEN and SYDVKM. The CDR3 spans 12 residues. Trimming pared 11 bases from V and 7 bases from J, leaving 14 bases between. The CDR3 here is CAAKVASEKLFF. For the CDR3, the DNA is TGTGCCGCGAAGGTCGCTAGTGAAAAACTGTTTTTT.

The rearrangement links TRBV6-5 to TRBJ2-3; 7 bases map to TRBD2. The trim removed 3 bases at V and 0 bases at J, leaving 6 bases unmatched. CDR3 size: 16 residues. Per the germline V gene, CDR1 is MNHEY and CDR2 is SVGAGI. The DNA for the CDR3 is TGTGCCAGCAGTTATTCCGGGACTAAAAGCACAGATACGCAGTATTTT. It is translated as CASSYSGTKSTDTQYF.

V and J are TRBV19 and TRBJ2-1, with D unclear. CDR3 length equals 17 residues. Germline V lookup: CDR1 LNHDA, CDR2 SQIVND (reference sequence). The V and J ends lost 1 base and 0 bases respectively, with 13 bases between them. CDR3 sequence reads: CASSIGSRPSSYNEQFF. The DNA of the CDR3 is TGTGCCAGTAGTATAGGCTCGCGCCCAAGCTCCTACAATGAGCAGTTCTTC.

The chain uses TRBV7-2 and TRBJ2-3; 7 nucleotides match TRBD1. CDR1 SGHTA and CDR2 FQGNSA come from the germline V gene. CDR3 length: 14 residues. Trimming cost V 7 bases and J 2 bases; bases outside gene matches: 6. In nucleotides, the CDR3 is TGTGCCAGCACACGGGACAGAGCCACAGATACGCAGTATTTT. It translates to CASTRDRATDTQYF.

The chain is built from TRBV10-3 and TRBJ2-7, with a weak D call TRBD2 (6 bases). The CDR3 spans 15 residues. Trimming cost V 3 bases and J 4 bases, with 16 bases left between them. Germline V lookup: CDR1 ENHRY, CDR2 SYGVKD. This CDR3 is CAISEGTYSVYEQYF. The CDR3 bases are TGTGCCATCAGTGAAGGGACTTACTCGGTGTACGAGCAGTACTTC.

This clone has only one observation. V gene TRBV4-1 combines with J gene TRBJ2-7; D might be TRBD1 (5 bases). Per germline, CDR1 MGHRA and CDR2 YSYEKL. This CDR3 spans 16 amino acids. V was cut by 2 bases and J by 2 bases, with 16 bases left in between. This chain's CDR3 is CASSQRRTGAPYEQYF. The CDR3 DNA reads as TGCGCCAGCAGCCAACGGCGAACAGGAGCCCCCTACGAGCAGTACTTC.

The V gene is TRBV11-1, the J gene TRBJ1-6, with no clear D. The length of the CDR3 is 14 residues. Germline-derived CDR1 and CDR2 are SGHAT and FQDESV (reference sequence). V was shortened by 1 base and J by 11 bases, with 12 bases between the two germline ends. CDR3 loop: CASSLVGSPAPLHF. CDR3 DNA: TGTGCCAGCAGCTTAGTGGGCAGTCCAGCACCCCTCCACTTT.

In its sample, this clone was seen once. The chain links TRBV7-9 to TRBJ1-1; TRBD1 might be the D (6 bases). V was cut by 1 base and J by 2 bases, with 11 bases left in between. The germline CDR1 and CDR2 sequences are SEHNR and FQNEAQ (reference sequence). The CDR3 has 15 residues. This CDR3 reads CASSLDGGANTEAFF. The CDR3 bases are TGTGCCAGCAGCTTAGACGGGGGGGCCAACACTGAAGCTTTCTTT.

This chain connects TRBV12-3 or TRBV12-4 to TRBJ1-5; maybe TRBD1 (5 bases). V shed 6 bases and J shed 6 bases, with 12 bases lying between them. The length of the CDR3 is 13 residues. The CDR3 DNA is TGTGCCAGCAGCCCTCAGGGTGGTCAGCCCCAGCATTTT. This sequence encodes CASSPQGGQPQHF.

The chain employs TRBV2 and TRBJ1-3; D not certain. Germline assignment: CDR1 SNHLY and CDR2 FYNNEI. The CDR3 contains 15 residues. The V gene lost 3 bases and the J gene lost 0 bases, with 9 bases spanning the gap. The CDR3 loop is CASSDLFSSGNTIYF. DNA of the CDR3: TGTGCCAGCAGTGACCTGTTTTCCTCTGGAAACACCATATATTTT. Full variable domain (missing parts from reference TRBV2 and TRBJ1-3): EPEVTQTPSHQVTQMGQEVILRCVPISNHLYFYWYRQILGQKVEFLVSFYNNEISEKSEIFDDQFSVERPDGSNFTLKIRSTKLEDSAMYFCASSDLFSSGNTIYFGEGSWLTVV.

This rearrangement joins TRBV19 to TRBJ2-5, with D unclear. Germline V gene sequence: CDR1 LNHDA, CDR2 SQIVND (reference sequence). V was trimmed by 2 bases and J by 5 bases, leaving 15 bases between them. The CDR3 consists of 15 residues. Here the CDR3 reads CASSITGASRETQYF. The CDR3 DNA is TGTGCCAGTAGTATAACTGGAGCCAGCCGGGAGACCCAGTACTTC.

This chain's CDR3 is CASSLSLTGRAEAFF. In DNA, the CDR3 is TGTGCCAGCAGTTTATCCCTAACAGGGCGTGCTGAAGCTTTCTTT. V gene TRBV28 combines with J gene TRBJ1-1; D possibly corresponds to TRBD1 (6 bases). The CDR3 runs 15 residues. Trimming took off 1 base at V and 6 bases at J, with 15 bases between the two ends. The germline V gene encodes CDR1 MDHEN and CDR2 SYDVKM.

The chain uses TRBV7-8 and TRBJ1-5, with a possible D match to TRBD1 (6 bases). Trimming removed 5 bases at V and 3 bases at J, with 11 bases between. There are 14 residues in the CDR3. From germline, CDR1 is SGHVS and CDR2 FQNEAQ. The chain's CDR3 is CASSHGQNNQPQHF. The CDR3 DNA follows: TGTGCCAGCAGCCACGGACAGAACAATCAGCCCCAGCATTTT.

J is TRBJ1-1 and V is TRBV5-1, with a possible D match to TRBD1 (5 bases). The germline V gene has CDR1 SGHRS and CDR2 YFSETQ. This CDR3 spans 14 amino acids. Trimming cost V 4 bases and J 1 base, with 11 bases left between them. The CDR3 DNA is TGCGCCAGCAGCGCTCGGGGGGAGAACACTGAAGCTTTCTTT. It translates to CASSARGENTEAFF.

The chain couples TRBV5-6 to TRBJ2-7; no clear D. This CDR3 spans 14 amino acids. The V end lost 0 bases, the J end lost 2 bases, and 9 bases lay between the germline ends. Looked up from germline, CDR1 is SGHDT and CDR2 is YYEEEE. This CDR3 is CASSLGSLAYEQYF. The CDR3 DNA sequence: TGTGCCAGCAGCTTGGGTTCTCTCGCCTACGAGCAGTACTTC. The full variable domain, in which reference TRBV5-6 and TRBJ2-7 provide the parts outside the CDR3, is DAGVTQSPTHLIKTRGQQVTLRCSPKSGHDTVSWYQQALGQGPQFIFQYYEEEERQRGNFPDRFSGHQFPNYSSELNVNALLLGDSALYLCASSLGSLAYEQYFGPGTRLTVT.

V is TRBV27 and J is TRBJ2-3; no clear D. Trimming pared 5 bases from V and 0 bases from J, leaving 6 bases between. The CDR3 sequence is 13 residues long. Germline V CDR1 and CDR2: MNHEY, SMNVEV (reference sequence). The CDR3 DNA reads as TGTGCCAGCAGTATCACTAGCACAGATACGCAGTATTTT. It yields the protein CASSITSTDTQYF.

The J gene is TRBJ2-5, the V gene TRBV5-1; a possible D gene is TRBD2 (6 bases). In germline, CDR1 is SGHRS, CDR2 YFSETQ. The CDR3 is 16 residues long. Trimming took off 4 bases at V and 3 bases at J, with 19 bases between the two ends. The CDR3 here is CASSKTFSGAEETQYF. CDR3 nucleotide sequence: TGCGCCAGCAGCAAAACTTTTAGCGGAGCGGAAGAGACCCAGTACTTC.

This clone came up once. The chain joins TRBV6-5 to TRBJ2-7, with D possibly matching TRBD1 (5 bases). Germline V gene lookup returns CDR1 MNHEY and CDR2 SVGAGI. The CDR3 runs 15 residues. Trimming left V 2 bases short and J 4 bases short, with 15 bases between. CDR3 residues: CASSYRADRHYEQYF. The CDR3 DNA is TGTGCCAGCAGTTACAGGGCAGACAGACATTACGAGCAGTACTTC.

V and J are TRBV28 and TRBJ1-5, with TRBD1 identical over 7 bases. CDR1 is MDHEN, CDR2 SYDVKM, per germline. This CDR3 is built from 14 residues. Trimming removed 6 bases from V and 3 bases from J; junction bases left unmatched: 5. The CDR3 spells CASRGTVFNQPQHF. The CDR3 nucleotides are TGTGCCAGCAGGGGGACAGTTTTCAATCAGCCCCAGCATTTT.

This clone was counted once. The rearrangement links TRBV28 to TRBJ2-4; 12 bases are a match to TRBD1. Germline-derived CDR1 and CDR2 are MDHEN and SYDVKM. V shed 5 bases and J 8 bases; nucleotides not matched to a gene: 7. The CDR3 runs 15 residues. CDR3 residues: CASSQPGQGAHIQYF. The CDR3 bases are TGTGCCAGCAGTCAACCGGGACAGGGGGCTCACATTCAGTACTTC.

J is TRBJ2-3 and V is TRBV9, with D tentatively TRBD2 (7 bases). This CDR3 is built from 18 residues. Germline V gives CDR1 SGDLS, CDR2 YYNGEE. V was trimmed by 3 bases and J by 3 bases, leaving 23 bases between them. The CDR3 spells CASSELPEGGRRTDTQYF. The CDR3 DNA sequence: TGTGCCAGCAGCGAGCTCCCCGAGGGGGGGCGGAGGACAGATACGCAGTATTTT.

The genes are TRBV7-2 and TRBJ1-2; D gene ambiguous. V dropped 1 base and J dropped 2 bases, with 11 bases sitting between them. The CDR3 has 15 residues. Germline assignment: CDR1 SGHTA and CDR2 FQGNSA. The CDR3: CASSLVAIENYGYTF. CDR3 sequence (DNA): TGTGCCAGCAGCTTAGTTGCCATCGAGAACTATGGCTACACCTTC.

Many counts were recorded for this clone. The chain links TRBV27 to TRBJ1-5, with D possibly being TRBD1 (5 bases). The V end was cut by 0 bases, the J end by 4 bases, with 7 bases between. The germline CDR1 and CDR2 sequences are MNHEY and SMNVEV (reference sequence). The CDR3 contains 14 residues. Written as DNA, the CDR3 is TGTGCCAGCAGTTTATCGAAGGGGAATCAGCCCCAGCATTTT. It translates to CASSLSKGNQPQHF.

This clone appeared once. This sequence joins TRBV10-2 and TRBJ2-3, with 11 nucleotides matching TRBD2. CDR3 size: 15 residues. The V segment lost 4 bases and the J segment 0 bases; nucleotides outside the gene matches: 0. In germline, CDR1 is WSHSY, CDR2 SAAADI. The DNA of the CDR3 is TGCGCCAGCAGTGGACTAGCGGGAAGCACAGATACGCAGTATTTT. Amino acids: CASSGLAGSTDTQYF.

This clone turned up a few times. The CDR3 DNA reads TGTGCCAGCAGCCCGATGGGGAGGATCAATCAGCCCCAGCATTTT. This gives the protein CASSPMGRINQPQHF. The V gene is TRBV7-2, the J gene TRBJ1-5; no clear D. The CDR3 contains 15 residues. Germline CDR1 is SGHTA and CDR2 is FQGNSA. V was trimmed by 5 bases and J by 3 bases, leaving 14 bases between them.